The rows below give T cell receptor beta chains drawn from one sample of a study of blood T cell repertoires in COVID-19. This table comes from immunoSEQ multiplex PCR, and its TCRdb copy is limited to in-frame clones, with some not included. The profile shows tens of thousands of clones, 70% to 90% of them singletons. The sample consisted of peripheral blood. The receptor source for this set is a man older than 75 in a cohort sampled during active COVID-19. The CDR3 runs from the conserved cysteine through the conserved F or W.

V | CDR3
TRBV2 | CASSEKTGGLEKLFF
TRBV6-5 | CASSYSQGNEKLFF
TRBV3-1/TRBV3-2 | CASSQESGGGYEQYF
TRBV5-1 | CASSLTAPFGNIQYF
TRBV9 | CASSVGSGSYNEQFF
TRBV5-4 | CASSFPGQVNTEAFF
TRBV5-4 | CASSLGGGRQETQYF
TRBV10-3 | CAISDGLAGSNEQFF
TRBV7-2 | CASSLITGSHESTEAFF
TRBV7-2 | CASSVRGAQETQYF
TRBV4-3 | CASSQAQGNYGYTF
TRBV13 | CASSLETGTGGPTEAFF
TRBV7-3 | CASSRGAGNTEAFF
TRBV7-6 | CASSRLNSGYNEQFF
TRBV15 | CATSRGQGANGELFF
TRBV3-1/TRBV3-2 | CASSTGGREKLFF
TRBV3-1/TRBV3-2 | CASSRARTGGAFSSPLHF
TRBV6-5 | CASSRGKLTEAFF
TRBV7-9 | CASSLSQGNVNEQFF
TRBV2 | CASSEAQTDTQYF
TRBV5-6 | CASSLVAGGTEQYF
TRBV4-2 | CASSQDRPGRNTGELFF
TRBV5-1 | CASSYAGNEQFF
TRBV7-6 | CASSSYRGNTEAFF
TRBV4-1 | CASSHLRVGTGELFF
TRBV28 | CASSFPGGKRYGYTF
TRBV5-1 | CASRAGTGGLTGNTIYF
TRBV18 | CASSPDRASGNTIYF
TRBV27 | CASSLLARGSRETQYF
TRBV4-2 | CASSPGTGGLYEQYF
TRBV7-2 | CASSLGQLERNSPLHF
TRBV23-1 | CASSQWADQPQHF
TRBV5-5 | CASSLSTGLNSPLHF
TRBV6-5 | CASSRTISNQPQHF
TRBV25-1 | CASTKTGGFSPLHF
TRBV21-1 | CASSKGSGGGRNQPQHF
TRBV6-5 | CASLEGARTEAFF
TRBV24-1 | CATSEAHTDTQYF
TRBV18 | CASSPGQYNQPQHF
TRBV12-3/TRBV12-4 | CASSFLENQPQHF
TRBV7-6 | CASSARSGAGANVLTF
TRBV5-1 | CASSSGTASSYEQYF
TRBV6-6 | CASAGGASYNEQFF
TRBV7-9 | CASSSLNFNYGYTF
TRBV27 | CASHNDSGANVLTF
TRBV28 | CASSTTSGTSGGALMDEQFF
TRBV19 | CASSGTERIQPQHF
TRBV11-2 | CASSLGLVETQYF
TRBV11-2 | CASSIIAGGYTGELFF
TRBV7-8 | CASSHSGTSDGETQYF
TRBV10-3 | CAISETASGQQGETQYF
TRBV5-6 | CASVPFGASGVQETQYF
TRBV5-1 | CASSGPTGGRGYTF
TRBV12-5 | CASGSGDVNEKLFF
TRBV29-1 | CSVATSGGRNEQFF